This section outlines one TCR beta chain sequence together with its context. The clone's antigen remains unknown. Nothing much larger sits one base from this clone, and base qualities are not available. Measured from the cysteine to the phenylalanine, the CDR3 is 14 residues long. Kept here is only the CDR3 DNA, which spans 42 bases and is read in frame from base 1. Per the germline V gene, SGHRS is the CDR1 and YFSETQ is the CDR2. V is pared back by 0 bases and J by 5 bases, with 11 bases lying between the germline termini. This sample was taken from a study of blood T cell repertoires in COVID-19 (dated by TCRdb to 2018 to 2021). Regarding the study in general: Samples covering the acute and convalescent phases of COVID-19 were provided by collaborators in the United States, Italy and Spain. The prospective study material was composed of cDNA or gDNA derived from T cells, B-cell-depleted T cells, or PBMCs. The dataset comprised deeply sampled blood TCRbeta repertoires from subjects exposed to, actively infected with, or recovered from COVID-19. The repertoires were released in a freely available public database intended as a resource for research on the immune response to SARS-CoV-2. Samples came from the ongoing ImmuneRACE study (first 160 participants) plus 1,254 subjects from 6 global collaborators. Sample metadata almost always included a de-identified subject ID, COVID-19 status, age in years and sex. Where available, HLA class I and class II types were taken from metadata supplied by the sample provider and were not determined by assay-based typing.

Each collaborating institution followed its own protocols to collect whole blood in K2EDTA tubes. For TCRbeta analysis, collaborators shipped samples in one of three forms: frozen whole blood, isolated PBMCs, or DNA extracted from either of those sample types. TCRbeta CDR3 regions were amplified from genomic DNA by means of the immunoSEQ Assay, a bias-controlled multiplex PCR. Per the source publication's procedure: Nucleated cell counts per sample were estimated from amplification of reference gene primers within the assay. Sequence reads were collapsed and filtered to measure the absolute abundance of every unique TCRbeta CDR3 rearrangement. For each sample, productive Simpson clonality was calculated as the square root of Simpson's diversity index across productive rearrangements. TCRdb took over this immuneACCESS table, retaining in-frame rearrangements with V and J assigned. Such tables are incomplete; in checked studies, under half of the missing clones stem from an unresolved V gene, and the remainder is unexplained. The D gene and trimming were derived from the DNA, and the V and J assignments and clone size from that table. The table for this sample lists nearly 200,000 clones; 85% to 90% of them were counted only once. The ten largest clones add up to 0.75% to 0.9% of the sample.

The paper as a whole reports these results and caveats: The quantity of clinical and demographic metadata differed by source and by participant and was supplied without curation.

This chain is built from TRBV5-1 and TRBJ1-2, with the D gene not confidently named. This receptor was taken from a woman aged 70-85 years with acute or convalescent COVID-19. The specimen sequenced was peripheral blood. This receptor has the CDR3 CASSLVGEAYGYTF. The DNA sequence follows: TGCGCCAGCAGCTTGGTTGGGGAGGCGTATGGCTACACCTTC.